A selection of T cell receptor beta chains follows, all from one sample in a study of blood T cell repertoires in COVID-19. Profiling relied on immunoSEQ multiplex PCR, and the TCRdb table lists in-frame clones only, not all of them. Of about 58,000 clones in the sample, about nine tenths were seen once. Sequencing was carried out using peripheral blood. These receptors were obtained from a woman in her fifties or sixties with active COVID-19. The CDR3 runs from the conserved cysteine through the conserved F or W. The D gene is left open where the match is weak.

D gene,V gene,J gene,CDR3 protein
TRBD1,TRBV27,TRBJ2-7,CASSFLSGGPLLPYEQYF
NA,TRBV21-1,TRBJ1-2,CAGKSGGGSYGYTF
NA,TRBV28,TRBJ1-2,CASSLWGSGGYTF
NA,TRBV6-5,TRBJ2-2,CASSYAGGELFF
NA,TRBV7-8,TRBJ1-1,CASSLTRHQNTEAFF
TRBD2,TRBV11-2,TRBJ2-1,CASSLSGGAAYNEQFF
TRBD1,TRBV11-2,TRBJ1-1,CASRRQGASTEAFF
TRBD1,TRBV9,TRBJ2-6,CASSAYRGSGANVLTF
NA,TRBV4-1,TRBJ1-5,CASSQDLGELQPQHF
NA,TRBV7-2,TRBJ1-5,CASSLLTGMVHSNQPQHF